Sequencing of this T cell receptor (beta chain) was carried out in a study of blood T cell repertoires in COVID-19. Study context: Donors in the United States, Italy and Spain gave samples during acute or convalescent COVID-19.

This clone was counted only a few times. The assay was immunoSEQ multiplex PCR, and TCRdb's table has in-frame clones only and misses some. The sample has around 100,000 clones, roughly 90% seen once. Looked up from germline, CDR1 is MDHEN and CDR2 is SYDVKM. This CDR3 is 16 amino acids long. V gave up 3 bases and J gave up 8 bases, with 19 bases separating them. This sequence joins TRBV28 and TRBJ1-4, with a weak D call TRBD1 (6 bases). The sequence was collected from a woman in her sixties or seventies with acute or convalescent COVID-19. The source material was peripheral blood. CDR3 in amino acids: CASSLIRGGESEKLFF. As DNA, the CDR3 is TGTGCCAGCAGTTTGATCCGAGGGGGGGAATCGGAAAAACTGTTTTTT.